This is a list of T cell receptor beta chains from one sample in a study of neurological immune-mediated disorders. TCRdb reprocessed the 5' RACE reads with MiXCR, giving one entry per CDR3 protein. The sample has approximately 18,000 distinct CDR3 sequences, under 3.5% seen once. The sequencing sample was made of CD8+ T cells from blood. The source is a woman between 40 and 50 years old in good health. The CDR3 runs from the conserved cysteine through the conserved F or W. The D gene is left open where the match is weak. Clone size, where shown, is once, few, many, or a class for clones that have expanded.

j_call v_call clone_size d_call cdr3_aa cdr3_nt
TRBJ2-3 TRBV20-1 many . CSARELFAGTSTDTQYF TGCAGTGCTAGGGAACTATTTGCCGGGACTAGCACAGATACGCAGTATTTT
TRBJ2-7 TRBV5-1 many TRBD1 CASSVHGDRCYEQYF TGCGCCAGCAGCGTACATGGGGACAGGTGCTACGAGCAGTACTTC
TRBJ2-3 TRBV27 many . CASSFLPRRTDTQYF TGTGCCAGCAGTTTTCTCCCACGTCGCACAGATACGCAGTATTTT
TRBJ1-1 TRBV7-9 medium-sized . CASRHPDMNTEAFF TGTGCCTCCCGGCATCCAGACATGAACACTGAAGCTTTCTTT
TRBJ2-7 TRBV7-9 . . CASSPSGSGGQYF TGTGCCAGCAGCCCAAGCGGGTCGGGCGGGCAGTACTTC
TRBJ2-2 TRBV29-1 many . CSAGTDTGELFF TGCAGCGCGGGGACTGACACCGGGGAGCTGTTTTTT
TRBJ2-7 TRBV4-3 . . CASSQERSSYEQYF TGCGCCAGCAGCCAAGAACGGAGCTCCTACGAGCAGTACTTC
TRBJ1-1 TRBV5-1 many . CASSFLDGRAFF TGCGCCAGCAGCTTCTTAGACGGAAGGGCTTTCTTT
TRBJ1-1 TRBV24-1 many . CATSDRQNTEAFF TGTGCCACCAGTGATCGACAGAACACTGAAGCTTTCTTT
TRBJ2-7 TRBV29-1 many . CSVPGDTSSYEQYF TGCAGCGTTCCAGGGGATACGAGCTCCTACGAGCAGTACTTC
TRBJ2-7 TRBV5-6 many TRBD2 CASSLAVAGGYEQYF TGTGCCAGCAGCTTGGCGGTAGCGGGAGGCTACGAGCAGTACTTC
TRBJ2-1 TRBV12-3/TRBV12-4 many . CASSTPGGYNEQFF TGTGCCAGCAGCACCCCTGGAGGCTACAATGAGCAGTTCTTC
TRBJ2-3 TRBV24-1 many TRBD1 CATTRTGGTDTQYF TGTGCCACCACGAGGACAGGGGGAACAGATACGCAGTATTTT
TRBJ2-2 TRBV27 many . CASSYPSTGELFF TGTGCCAGCAGTTACCCCTCCACCGGGGAGCTGTTTTTT
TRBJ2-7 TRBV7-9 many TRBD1 CASSSPTGVGYEQYF TGTGCCAGCAGCTCCCCGACAGGGGTAGGATACGAGCAGTACTTC
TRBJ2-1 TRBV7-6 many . CASSLAPNEQFF TGTGCCAGCAGCTTAGCTCCAAATGAGCAGTTCTTC
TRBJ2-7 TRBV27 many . CASSGTVTYEQYF TGTGCCAGCAGTGGGACGGTCACCTACGAGCAGTACTTC
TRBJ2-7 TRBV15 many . CATSNNADGTYEQYF TGTGCCACCAGCAATAACGCGGACGGTACCTACGAGCAGTACTTC
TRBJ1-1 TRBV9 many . CASGLGDTEAFF TGTGCCAGCGGCTTAGGGGACACTGAAGCTTTCTTT
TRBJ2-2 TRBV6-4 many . CASSSGTDNTGELFF TGTGCCAGCAGCTCCGGGACGGACAACACCGGGGAGCTGTTTTTT
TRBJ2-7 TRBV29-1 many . CSVEEGWGTYEQYF TGCAGCGTTGAAGAGGGATGGGGGACTTACGAGCAGTACTTC
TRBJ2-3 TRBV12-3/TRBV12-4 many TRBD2 CASSVRGSGGTDTQYF TGTGCCAGCTCCGTAAGAGGGAGCGGGGGGACAGATACGCAGTATTTT
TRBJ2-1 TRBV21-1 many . CASSKVTGGGRTYNEQFF TGTGCCAGCAGCAAAGTGACAGGGGGGGGTCGGACCTACAATGAGCAGTTCTTC
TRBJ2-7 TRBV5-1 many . CASSPHGDEQYF TGCGCCAGCAGCCCCCATGGGGACGAGCAGTACTTC
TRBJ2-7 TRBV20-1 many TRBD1 CSARPRTGALYYEQYF TGCAGTGCTAGACCCCGGACAGGGGCCTTATACTACGAGCAGTACTTC
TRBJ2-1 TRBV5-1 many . CASSLNRNEQFF TGCGCCAGCAGCTTAAACAGGAATGAGCAGTTCTTC
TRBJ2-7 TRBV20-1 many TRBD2 CSARGQRDYEQYF TGCAGTGCTAGGGGGCAGCGGGATTACGAGCAGTACTTC
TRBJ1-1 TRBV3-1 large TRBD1 CASSHYRGDGTEAFF TGTGCCAGCAGCCATTACAGGGGGGATGGCACTGAAGCTTTCTTT
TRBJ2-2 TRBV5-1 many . CASSWDSPTGELFF TGCGCCAGCAGCTGGGACTCCCCCACCGGGGAGCTGTTTTTT